Each of the 15 T cell receptor beta chains below was sequenced from the same sample in a study of beta chain features in type 1 diabetes. The authors reverse transcribed all of the isolated RNA, so sequencing captured expressed TCRB transcripts. The table came from immunoSEQ multiplex PCR; TCRdb's copy has only in-frame clones and leaves some out. The table lists 310,000 or so clones, 7% to 9% of them singletons. The sequenced sample consisted of central memory CD4+ T cells from blood. The receptors originated from a woman aged 18 to 35 in good health.

The rearrangement uses TRBV18 and TRBJ2-3; D is possibly TRBD1 (5 bases). V was cut by 2 bases and J by 2 bases, with 8 bases left in between. Per the germline V gene, CDR1 is KGHSH and CDR2 is LQKENI. The CDR3 runs to 14 residues. In nucleotides, the CDR3 is TGTGCCAGCTCACCAACGACAGACACAGATACGCAGTATTTT. This sequence encodes CASSPTTDTDTQYF.

The chain has TRBV5-1 and TRBJ1-1; no reliable D call. The V end was cut by 3 bases, the J end by 7 bases, with 16 bases between. Germline CDR1 is SGHRS and CDR2 is YFSETQ. The CDR3 is 14 amino acids. The CDR3 sequence is CASSSIPDANEAFF. CDR3 bases: TGCGCCAGCAGCTCGATACCGGACGCAAATGAAGCTTTCTTT. Looking up the rest from reference TRBV5-1 and TRBJ1-1 gives the full variable domain: KAGVTQTPRYLIKTRGQQVTLSCSPISGHRSVSWYQQTPGQGLQFLFEYFSETQRNKGNFPGRFSGRQFSNSRSEMNVSTLELGDSALYLCASSSIPDANEAFFGQGTRLTVV.

The rearrangement links TRBV12-5 to TRBJ2-5, with a tentative D call TRBD2 (6 bases). The CDR3 consists of 14 residues. V gave up 7 bases and J gave up 5 bases, with 17 bases separating them. Germline assignment: CDR1 LGHNT and CDR2 FRNRAP. CDR3 sequence reads: CASALPGREETQYF. In DNA, the CDR3 is TGTGCTAGTGCCCTCCCCGGGAGAGAGGAGACCCAGTACTTC.

J is TRBJ2-1 and V is TRBV19; 7 bases are a match to TRBD2. The germline gives CDR1 LNHDA, CDR2 SQIVND (reference sequence). CDR3 length: 14 residues. Trimming cost V 7 bases and J 7 bases; bases outside gene matches: 10. The CDR3 reads CASKSSGNLNEQFF. The CDR3 DNA follows: TGTGCCAGTAAGAGCAGCGGGAACCTAAATGAGCAGTTCTTC.

This clone was observed a handful of times. The V gene is TRBV6-5, the J gene TRBJ1-3; 7 bases line up with TRBD1. With V trimmed by 7 bases and J by 4 bases, 7 bases remained unmatched. Germline V gene data show CDR1 as MNHEY and CDR2 as SVGAGI. The CDR3 sequence is 14 residues long. This chain's CDR3 is CASKTGYSGNTIYF. Written as DNA, the CDR3 is TGTGCCAGCAAGACAGGGTATTCCGGAAACACCATATATTTT.

This clone was counted only a few times. This chain connects TRBV15 to TRBJ2-7, with D perhaps being TRBD1 or TRBD2 (7 bases each). Germline assignment: CDR1 LNHNV and CDR2 YYDKDF (reference sequence). CDR3 length equals 16 residues. V lost 5 bases, J lost 7 bases, and 24 bases lay in between. This chain's CDR3 is CATSLGGGSRRHEQYF. CDR3 sequence (DNA): TGTGCCACCAGCTTAGGGGGCGGGAGTAGGCGGCATGAGCAGTACTTC.

This clone occurred a few times. This sequence joins TRBV11-2 and TRBJ2-3; D call uncertain. V was shortened by 3 bases and J by 4 bases, with 14 bases between the two germline ends. Looked up from germline, CDR1 is SGHAT and CDR2 is FQNNGV. The CDR3 length is 15 residues. CDR3 nucleotides: TGTGCCAGCAGCTTCCGGAATTCCGATTCAGATACGCAGTATTTT. This codes for CASSFRNSDSDTQYF. Variable domain in full (rest from reference TRBV11-2 and TRBJ2-3): EAGVAQSPRYKIIEKRQSVAFWCNPISGHATLYWYQQILGQGPKLLIQFQNNGVVDDSQLPKDRFSAERLKGVDSTLKIQPAKLEDSAVYLCASSFRNSDSDTQYFGPGTRLTVL.

The chain has TRBV6-4 and TRBJ1-2; D is ambiguous. The CDR3 has 15 amino acids. V was cut by 4 bases and J by 4 bases, with 16 bases left in between. Germline CDR1 is MRHNA and CDR2 is SNTAGT. DNA of the CDR3: TGTGCCAGCAGTGTATCTGGTGGAGTGGGCTATGGCTACACCTTC. It codes for CASSVSGGVGYGYTF.

The chain employs TRBV6-6 and TRBJ2-5, with 8 bases lining up with TRBD2. J gave up 5 bases and V 2 bases, and 7 bases lay outside the gene matches. CDR3 length: 15 residues. Germline-derived CDR1 and CDR2 are MNHNY and SVGAGI (reference sequence). The CDR3 coding sequence is TGTGCCAGCAGTTACAATGGACTAGCCGGGGAGACCCAGTACTTC. It yields the protein CASSYNGLAGETQYF.

This clone was seen more than once but under ten times. This chain uses TRBV11-2 with TRBJ2-3; 10 bases map to TRBD2. V shed 3 bases and J 4 bases; nucleotides not matched to a gene: 4. The CDR3 sequence is 15 residues long. Germline CDR1 SGHAT, CDR2 FQNNGV. The CDR3 here is CASSFASGSSDTQYF. CDR3 coding DNA: TGTGCCAGCAGCTTCGCTAGCGGGAGTTCAGATACGCAGTATTTT.

This clone has a count of ten or more. The chain recombines TRBV9 with TRBJ2-6; 13 nucleotides agree with TRBD2. This CDR3 is 18 amino acids long. The germline V gene encodes CDR1 SGDLS and CDR2 YYNGEE. V gave up 5 bases and J gave up 0 bases; unmatched junction bases: 5. CDR3 loop: CASSRGLAGFSGANVLTF. For the CDR3, the DNA is TGTGCCAGCAGTCGGGGACTAGCGGGGTTCTCTGGGGCCAACGTCCTGACTTTC.

This chain joins TRBV28 and TRBJ1-1; no clear D gene. Trimming stripped 5 bases from V and 4 bases from J, with 14 bases between. The CDR3 has 14 amino acids. Germline V gene sequence: CDR1 MDHEN, CDR2 SYDVKM. The DNA of the CDR3 is TGTGCCAGCAGTCACACGATAGTGAGCACTGAAGCTTTCTTT. Translation: CASSHTIVSTEAFF.

The genes are TRBV7-9 and TRBJ2-6, with 8 bases matching TRBD1. Trimming cost V 0 bases and J 2 bases; bases outside gene matches: 0. The CDR3 sequence is 16 residues long. The germline V gene has CDR1 SEHNR and CDR2 FQNEAQ (reference sequence). CDR3 residues: CASSLARGPGANVLTF. The CDR3 coding sequence is TGTGCCAGCAGCTTAGCCAGGGGGCCTGGGGCCAACGTCCTGACTTTC. The whole variable domain, remainder taken from reference TRBV7-9 and TRBJ2-6, is DTGVSQNPRHKITKRGQNVTFRCDPISEHNRLYWYRQTLGQGPEFLTYFQNEAQLEKSRLLSDRFSAERPKGSFSTLEIQRTEQGDSAMYLCASSLARGPGANVLTFGAGSRLTVL.

V gene TRBV15 combines with J gene TRBJ2-7; 7 positions agree with TRBD2. Germline CDR1 and CDR2: LNHNV and YYDKDF (reference sequence). This CDR3 spans 15 amino acids. V trimming: 0 bases; J trimming: 4 bases; junction bases outside the gene matches: 6. The CDR3 region is CATSRDSAGVYEQYF. As DNA, the CDR3 is TGTGCCACCAGCAGAGATTCGGCGGGAGTGTACGAGCAGTACTTC. Full variable domain (rest looked up from reference TRBV15 and TRBJ2-7): DAMVIQNPRYQVTQFGKPVTLSCSQTLNHNVMYWYQQKSSQAPKLLFHYYDKDFNNEADTPDNFQSRRPNTSFCFLDIRSPGLGDTAMYLCATSRDSAGVYEQYFGPGTRLTVT.

This clone was seen only a few times. V is TRBV5-4 and J is TRBJ1-2; D is possibly TRBD1 (5 bases). Trimming stripped 0 bases from V and 3 bases from J, with 12 bases between. There are 15 residues in the CDR3. Germline V gives CDR1 SGHNT, CDR2 YYREEE (reference sequence). The CDR3 region has the DNA TGTGCCAGCAGCTTGGCGCCGGAGGGGTACTATGGCTACACCTTC. Encoded protein: CASSLAPEGYYGYTF.